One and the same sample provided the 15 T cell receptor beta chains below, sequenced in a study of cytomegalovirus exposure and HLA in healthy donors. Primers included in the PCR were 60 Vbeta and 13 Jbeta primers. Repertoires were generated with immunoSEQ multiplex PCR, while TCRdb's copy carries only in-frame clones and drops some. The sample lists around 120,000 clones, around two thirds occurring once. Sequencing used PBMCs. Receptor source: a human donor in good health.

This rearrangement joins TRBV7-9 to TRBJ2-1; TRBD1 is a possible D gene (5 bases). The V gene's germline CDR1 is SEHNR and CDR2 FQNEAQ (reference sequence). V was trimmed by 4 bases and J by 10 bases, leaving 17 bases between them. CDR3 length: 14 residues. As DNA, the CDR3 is TGTGCCAGCAGCTCCCAAGGGGTGTTTTTGGAGCAGTTCTTC. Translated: CASSSQGVFLEQFF.

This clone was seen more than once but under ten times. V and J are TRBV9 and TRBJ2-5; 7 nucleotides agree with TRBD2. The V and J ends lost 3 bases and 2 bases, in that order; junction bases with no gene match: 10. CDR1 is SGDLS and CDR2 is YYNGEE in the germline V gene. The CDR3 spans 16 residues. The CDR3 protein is CASSAGASAGQETQYF. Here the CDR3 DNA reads TGTGCCAGCAGCGCCGGGGCGTCAGCGGGGCAAGAGACCCAGTACTTC.

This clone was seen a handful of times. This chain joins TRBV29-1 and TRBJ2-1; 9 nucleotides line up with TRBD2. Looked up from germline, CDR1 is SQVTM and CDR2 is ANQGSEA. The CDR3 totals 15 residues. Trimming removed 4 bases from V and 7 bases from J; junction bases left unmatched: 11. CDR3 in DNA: TGCAGCGTTGGGCTGCGGGAGGGCCTTCGGAATGAGCAGTTCTTC. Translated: CSVGLREGLRNEQFF.

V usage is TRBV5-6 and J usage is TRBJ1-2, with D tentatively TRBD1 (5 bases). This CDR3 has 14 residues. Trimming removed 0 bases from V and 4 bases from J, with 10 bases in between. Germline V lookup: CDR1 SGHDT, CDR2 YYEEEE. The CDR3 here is CASSLDRIPYGYTF. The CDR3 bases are TGTGCCAGCAGCTTGGACAGGATTCCCTATGGCTACACCTTC.

CDR3 residues: CASSSSGRVTGELFF. CDR3 DNA: TGTGCCAGCAGTTCTAGCGGGAGGGTCACCGGGGAGCTGTTTTTT. This chain joins TRBV2 and TRBJ2-2; 12 bases agree with TRBD2. CDR3 size: 15 residues. The germline V gene encodes CDR1 SNHLY and CDR2 FYNNEI. V lost 5 bases and J lost 4; bases outside the gene matches: 2.

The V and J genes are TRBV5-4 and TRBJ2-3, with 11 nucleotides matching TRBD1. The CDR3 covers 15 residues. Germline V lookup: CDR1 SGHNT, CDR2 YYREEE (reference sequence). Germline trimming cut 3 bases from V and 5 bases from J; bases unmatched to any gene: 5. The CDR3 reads CASSSGGTGGDTQYF. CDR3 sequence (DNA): TGTGCCAGCAGCTCGGGCGGGACAGGGGGAGATACGCAGTATTTT.

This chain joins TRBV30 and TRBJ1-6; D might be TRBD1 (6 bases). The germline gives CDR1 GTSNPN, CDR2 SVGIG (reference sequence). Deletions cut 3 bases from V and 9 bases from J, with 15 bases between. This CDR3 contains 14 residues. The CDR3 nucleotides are TGTGCCTGGAGCAAGTCCAGGGGCCTTTCACCCCTCCACTTT. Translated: CAWSKSRGLSPLHF.

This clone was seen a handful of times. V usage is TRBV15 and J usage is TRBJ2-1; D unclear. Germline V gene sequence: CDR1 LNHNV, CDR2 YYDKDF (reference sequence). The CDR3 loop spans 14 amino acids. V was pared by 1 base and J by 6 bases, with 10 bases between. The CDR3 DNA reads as TGTGCCACCAGCAGAGTACGGAGTCCCAATGAGCAGTTCTTC. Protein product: CATSRVRSPNEQFF.

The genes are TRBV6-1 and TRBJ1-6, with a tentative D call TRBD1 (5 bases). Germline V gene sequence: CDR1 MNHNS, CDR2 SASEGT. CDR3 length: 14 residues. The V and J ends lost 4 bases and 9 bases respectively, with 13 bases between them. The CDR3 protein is CASSVDSFSSPLHF. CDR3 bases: TGTGCCAGCAGTGTCGACAGCTTCAGTTCACCCCTCCACTTT.

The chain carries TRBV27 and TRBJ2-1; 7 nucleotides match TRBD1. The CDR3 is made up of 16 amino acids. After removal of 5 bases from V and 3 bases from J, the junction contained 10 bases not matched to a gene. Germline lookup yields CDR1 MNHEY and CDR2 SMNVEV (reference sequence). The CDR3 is CASSVSFRGNYNEQFF. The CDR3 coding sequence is TGTGCCAGCAGTGTTAGCTTCAGGGGGAACTACAATGAGCAGTTCTTC.

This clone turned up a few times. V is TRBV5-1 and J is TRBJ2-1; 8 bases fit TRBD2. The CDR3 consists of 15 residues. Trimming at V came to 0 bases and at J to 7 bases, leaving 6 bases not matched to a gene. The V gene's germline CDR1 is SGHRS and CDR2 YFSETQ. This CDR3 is CASSLEAGGGNEQFF. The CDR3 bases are TGCGCCAGCAGCTTGGAGGCGGGGGGAGGGAATGAGCAGTTCTTC.

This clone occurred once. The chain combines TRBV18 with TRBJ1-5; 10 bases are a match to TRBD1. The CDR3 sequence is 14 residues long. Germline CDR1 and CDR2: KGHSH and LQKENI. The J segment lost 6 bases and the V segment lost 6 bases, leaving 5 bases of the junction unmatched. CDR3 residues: CASSPGQGSQPQHF. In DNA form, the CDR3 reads TGTGCCAGCTCCCCGGGACAGGGGAGTCAGCCCCAGCATTTT.

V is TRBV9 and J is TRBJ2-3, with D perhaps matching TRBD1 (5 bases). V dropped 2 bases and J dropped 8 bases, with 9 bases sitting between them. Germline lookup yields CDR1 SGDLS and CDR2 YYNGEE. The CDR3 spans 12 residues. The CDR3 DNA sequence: TGTGCCAGCAGCGTCCCAAGGGGTACGCAGTATTTT. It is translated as CASSVPRGTQYF.

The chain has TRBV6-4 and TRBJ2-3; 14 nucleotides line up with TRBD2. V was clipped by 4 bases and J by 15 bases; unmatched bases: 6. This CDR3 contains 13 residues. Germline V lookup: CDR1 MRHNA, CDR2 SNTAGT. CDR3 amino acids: CASSGLAGGPEYF. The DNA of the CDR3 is TGTGCCAGCAGTGGACTAGCGGGAGGGCCTGAATATTTT.

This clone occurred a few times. This CDR3 is CASRSGSSSGNTIYF. CDR3 sequence (DNA): TGTGCCAGCAGGAGCGGTAGCAGCTCTGGAAACACCATATATTTT. The chain uses TRBV6-6 and TRBJ1-3; D is unresolved. CDR1 MNHNY and CDR2 SVGAGI come from the germline V gene (reference sequence). This CDR3 has 15 residues. Trimming took 6 bases from V and 0 from J, leaving 12 bases between them.